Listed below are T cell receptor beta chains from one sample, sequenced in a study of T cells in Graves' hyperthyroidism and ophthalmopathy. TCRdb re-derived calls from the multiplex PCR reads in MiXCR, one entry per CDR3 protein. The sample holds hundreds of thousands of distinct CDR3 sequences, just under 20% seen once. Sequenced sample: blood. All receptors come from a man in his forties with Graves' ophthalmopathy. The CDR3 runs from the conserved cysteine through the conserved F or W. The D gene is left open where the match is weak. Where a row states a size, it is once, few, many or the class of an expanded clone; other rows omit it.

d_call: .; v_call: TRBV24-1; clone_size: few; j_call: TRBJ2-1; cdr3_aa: CATSDQLYNEQFF; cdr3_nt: TGTGCCACCAGTGACCAGCTTTACAATGAGCAGTTCTTC
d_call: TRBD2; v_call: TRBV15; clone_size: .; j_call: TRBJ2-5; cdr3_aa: CATSRVQGLAGGWETQYF; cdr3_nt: TGTGCCACCAGCAGAGTCCAGGGACTAGCGGGGGGTTGGGAGACCCAGTACTTC
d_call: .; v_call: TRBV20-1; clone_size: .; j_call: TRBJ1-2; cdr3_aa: CSARPTGNYGYTF; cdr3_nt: TGCAGTGCTCGCCCCACAGGGAACTATGGCTACACCTTC
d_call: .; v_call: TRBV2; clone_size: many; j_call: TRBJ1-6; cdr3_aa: CASGTGFDNSPLHF; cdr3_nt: TGTGCCAGCGGGACGGGGTTTGATAATTCACCCCTCCACTTT
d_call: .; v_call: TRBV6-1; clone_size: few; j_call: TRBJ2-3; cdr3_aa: CASGPDTDTQYF; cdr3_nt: TGTGCCAGCGGCCCTGATACAGATACGCAGTATTTT
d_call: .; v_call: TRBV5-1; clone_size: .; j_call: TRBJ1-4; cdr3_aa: CASSLNSPPGAPNEKLFF; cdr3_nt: TGCGCCAGCAGCTTAAATTCCCCCCCGGGGGCCCCTAATGAAAAACTGTTTTTT
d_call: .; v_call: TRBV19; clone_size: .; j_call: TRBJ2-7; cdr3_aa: CASSSFGAGTEQYF; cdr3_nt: TGTGCCAGTAGTAGCTTCGGGGCAGGGACCGAGCAGTACTTC
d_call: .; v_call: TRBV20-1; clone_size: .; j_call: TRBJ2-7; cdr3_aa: CSAKTGSSEQYF; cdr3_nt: TGCAGTGCAAAAACAGGTTCCTCCGAGCAGTACTTC
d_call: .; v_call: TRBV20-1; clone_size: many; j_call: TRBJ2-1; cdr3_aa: CSAKDGRRPGNEQFF; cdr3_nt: TGCAGTGCTAAAGACGGGCGTAGGCCGGGCAATGAGCAGTTCTTC
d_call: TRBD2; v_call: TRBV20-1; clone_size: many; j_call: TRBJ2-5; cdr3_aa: CSAEILAEGRGETQYF; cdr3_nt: TGCAGTGCTGAGATACTAGCGGAGGGGCGAGGGGAGACCCAGTACTTC
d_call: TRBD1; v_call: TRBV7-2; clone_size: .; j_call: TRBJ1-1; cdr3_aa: CASSLYRGVGTEAFF; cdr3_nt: TGTGCCAGCAGCCTATACAGGGGAGTAGGCACTGAAGCTTTCTTT
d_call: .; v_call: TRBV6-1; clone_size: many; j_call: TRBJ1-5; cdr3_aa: CASSSTIDQPQHF; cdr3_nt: TGTGCCAGCAGTTCAACCATCGATCAGCCCCAGCATTTT
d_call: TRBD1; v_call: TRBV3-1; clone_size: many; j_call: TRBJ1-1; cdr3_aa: CASSSRDRGGEAFF; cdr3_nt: TGTGCCAGCAGCTCCCGGGACAGGGGTGGTGAAGCTTTCTTT
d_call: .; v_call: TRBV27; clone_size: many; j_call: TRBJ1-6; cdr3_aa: CASSARGEGSPLHF; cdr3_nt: TGTGCCAGCAGCGCCCGGGGTGAGGGCTCACCCCTCCACTTT
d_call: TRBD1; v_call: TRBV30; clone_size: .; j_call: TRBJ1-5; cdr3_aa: CAWSAKGQGGSQPQHF; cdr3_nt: TGTGCCTGGAGTGCCAAGGGACAGGGGGGCAGTCAGCCCCAGCATTTT
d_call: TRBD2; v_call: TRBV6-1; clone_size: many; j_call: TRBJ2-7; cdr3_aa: CASSPGTTEQYF; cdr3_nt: TGTGCCAGCAGTCCGGGGACTACCGAGCAGTACTTC
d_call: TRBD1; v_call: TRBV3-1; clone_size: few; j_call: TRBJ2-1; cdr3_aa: CASSNRDSSYNEQFF; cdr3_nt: TGTGCCAGCAGCAACCGGGACAGCTCCTACAATGAGCAGTTCTTC
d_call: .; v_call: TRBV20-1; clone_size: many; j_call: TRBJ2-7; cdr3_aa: CSARYTRAFEQYF; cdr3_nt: TGCAGTGCTAGATATACTAGGGCATTCGAGCAGTACTTC
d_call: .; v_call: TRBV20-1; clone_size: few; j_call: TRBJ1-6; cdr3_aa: CSARVPRGNSPLHF; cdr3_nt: TGCAGTGCTAGAGTGCCACGGGGCAATTCACCCCTCCACTTT
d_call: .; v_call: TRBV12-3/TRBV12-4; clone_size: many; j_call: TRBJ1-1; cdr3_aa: CASSFSGRVAEAFF; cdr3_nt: TGTGCCAGCAGTTTTTCGGGCAGGGTAGCTGAAGCTTTCTTT
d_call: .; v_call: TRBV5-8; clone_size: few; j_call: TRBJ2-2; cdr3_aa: CASSFPGGDTTGELFF; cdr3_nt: TGTGCCAGCAGCTTCCCCGGCGGAGATACCACCGGGGAGCTGTTTTTT
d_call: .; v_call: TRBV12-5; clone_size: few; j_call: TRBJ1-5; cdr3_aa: CASGLGMNQPQHF; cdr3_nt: TGTGCTAGTGGTTTGGGGATGAATCAGCCCCAGCATTTT
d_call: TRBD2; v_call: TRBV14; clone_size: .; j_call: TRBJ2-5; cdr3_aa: CASSQEGGRIQYF; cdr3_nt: TGTGCCAGCAGCCAAGAGGGAGGGAGGATCCAGTACTTC
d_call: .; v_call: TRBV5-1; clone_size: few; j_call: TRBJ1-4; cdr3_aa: CASSLEGGRVNEKLFF; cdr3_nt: TGCGCCAGCAGCTTGGAAGGGGGGCGCGTTAATGAAAAACTGTTTTTT
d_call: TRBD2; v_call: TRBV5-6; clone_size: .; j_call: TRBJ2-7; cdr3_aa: CASKFGGDDEQYF; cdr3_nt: TGTGCCAGCAAGTTTGGGGGGGATGACGAGCAGTACTTC
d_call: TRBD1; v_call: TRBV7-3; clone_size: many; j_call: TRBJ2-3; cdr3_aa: CASSLMGQGQDTQYF; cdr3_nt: TGTGCCAGCAGCTTAATGGGACAGGGGCAAGATACGCAGTATTTT
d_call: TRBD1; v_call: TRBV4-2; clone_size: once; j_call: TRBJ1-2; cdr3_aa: CASSQIRGRNGYTF; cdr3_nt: TGTGCCAGCAGCCAGATCAGGGGGCGGAATGGCTACACCTTC
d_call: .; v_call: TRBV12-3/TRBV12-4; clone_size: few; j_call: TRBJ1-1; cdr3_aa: CASRITTEAFF; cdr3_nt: TGTGCCAGCAGAATAACCACTGAAGCTTTCTTT
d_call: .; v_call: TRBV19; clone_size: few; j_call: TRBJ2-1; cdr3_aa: CASSIMGANEQFF; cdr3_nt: TGTGCCAGTAGTATCATGGGGGCCAATGAGCAGTTCTTC
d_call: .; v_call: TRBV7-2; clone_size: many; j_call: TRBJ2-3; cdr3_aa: CASSLTPPGTQYF; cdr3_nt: TGTGCCAGCAGCTTAACCCCTCCGGGTACGCAGTATTTT
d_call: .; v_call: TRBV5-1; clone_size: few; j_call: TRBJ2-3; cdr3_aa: CASRGDMINTDTQYF; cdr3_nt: TGCGCCAGCAGGGGGGACATGATCAACACAGATACGCAGTATTTT
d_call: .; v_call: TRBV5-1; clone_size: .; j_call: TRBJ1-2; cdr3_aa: CASSPSGAASYGYTF; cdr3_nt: TGCGCCAGCAGCCCTTCGGGGGCCGCCTCGTATGGCTACACCTTC
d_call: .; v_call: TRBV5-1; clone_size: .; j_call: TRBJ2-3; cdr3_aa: CASSPGGPTDAQYF; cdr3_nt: TGCGCCAGCAGCCCCGGCGGCCCCACAGATGCGCAGTATTTT
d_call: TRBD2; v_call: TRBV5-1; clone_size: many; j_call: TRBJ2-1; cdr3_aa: CASSLEGGGAYEQFF; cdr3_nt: TGCGCCAGCAGCTTGGAGGGCGGGGGGGCATATGAGCAGTTCTTC
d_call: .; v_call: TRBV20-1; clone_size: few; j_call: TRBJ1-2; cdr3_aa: CSATANGYTF; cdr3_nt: TGCAGTGCTACCGCCAATGGCTACACCTTC
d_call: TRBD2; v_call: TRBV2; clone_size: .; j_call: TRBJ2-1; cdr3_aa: CASTPSGLAGGVEQFF; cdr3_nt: TGTGCCAGCACCCCCAGCGGGTTAGCGGGAGGGGTGGAGCAGTTCTTC
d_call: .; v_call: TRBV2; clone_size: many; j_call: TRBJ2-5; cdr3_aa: CASSDTTGAQEPQYF; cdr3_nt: TGTGCCAGCAGTGATACGACGGGAGCTCAAGAGCCCCAGTACTTC